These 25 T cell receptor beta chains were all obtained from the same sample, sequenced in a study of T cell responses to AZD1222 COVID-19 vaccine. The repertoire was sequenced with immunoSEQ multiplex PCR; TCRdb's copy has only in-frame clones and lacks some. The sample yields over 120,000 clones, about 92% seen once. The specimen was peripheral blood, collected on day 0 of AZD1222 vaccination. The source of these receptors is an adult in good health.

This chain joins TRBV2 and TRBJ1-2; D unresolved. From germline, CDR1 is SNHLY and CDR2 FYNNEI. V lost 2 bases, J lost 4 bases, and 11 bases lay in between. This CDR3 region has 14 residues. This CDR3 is CASSETAGSYGYTF. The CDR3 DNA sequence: TGTGCCAGCAGTGAAACGGCAGGAAGCTATGGCTACACCTTC.

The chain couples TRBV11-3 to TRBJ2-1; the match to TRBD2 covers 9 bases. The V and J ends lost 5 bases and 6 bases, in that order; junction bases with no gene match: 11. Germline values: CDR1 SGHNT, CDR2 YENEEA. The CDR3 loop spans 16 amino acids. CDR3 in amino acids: CASSPRGGGASNEQFF. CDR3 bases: TGTGCCAGCAGCCCTAGGGGCGGGGGGGCCTCCAATGAGCAGTTCTTC. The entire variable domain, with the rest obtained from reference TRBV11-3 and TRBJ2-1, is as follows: EAGVVQSPRYKIIEKKQPVAFWCNPISGHNTLYWYLQNLGQGPELLIRYENEEAVDDSQLPKDRFSAERLKGVDSTLKIQPAELGDSAVYLCASSPRGGGASNEQFFGPGTRLTVL.

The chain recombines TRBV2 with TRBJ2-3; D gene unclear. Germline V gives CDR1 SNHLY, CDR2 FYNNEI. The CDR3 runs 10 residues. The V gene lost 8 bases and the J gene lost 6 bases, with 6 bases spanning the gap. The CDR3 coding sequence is TGTGCCAGCTGTGTGGATACGCAGTATTTT. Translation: CASCVDTQYF.

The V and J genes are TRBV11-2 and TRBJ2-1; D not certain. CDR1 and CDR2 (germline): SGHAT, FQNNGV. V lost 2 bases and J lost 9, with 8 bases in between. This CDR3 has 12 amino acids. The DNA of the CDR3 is TGTGCCAGCAGCTTAATCAGTGCTGAGCAGTTCTTC. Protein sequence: CASSLISAEQFF.

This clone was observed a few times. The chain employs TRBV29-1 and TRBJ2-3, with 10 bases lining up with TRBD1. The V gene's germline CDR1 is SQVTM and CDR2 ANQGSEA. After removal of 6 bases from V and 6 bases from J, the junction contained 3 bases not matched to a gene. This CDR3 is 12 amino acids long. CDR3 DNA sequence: TGCAGCGTGACAGGGGGCCCGGATACGCAGTATTTT. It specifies CSVTGGPDTQYF.

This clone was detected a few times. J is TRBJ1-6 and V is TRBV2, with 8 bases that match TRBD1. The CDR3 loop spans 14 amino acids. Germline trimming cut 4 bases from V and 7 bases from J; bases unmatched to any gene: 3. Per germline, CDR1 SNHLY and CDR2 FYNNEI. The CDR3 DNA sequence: TGTGCCAGCAGTGGTCAGGGGGCAAATTCACCCCTCCACTTT. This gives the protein CASSGQGANSPLHF.

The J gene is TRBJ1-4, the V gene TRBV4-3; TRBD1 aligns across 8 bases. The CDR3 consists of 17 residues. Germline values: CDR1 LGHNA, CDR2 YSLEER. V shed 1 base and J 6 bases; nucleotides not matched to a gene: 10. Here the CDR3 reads CASSQGARTGSYEKLFF. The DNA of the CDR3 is TGCGCCAGCAGCCAAGGCGCCAGGACAGGGAGCTATGAAAAACTGTTTTTT.

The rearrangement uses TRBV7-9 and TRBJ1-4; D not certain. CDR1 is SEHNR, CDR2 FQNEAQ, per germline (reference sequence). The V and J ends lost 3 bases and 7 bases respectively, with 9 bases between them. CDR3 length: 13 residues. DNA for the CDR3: TGTGCCAGCAGCTTTCTCGGATTTGAAAAACTGTTTTTT. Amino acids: CASSFLGFEKLFF.

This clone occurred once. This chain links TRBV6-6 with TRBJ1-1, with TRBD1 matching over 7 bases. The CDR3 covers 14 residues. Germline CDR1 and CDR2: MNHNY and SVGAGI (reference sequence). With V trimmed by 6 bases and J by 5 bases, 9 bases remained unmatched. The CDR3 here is CASSSWEGATEAFF. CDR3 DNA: TGTGCCAGCAGCTCCTGGGAGGGGGCTACTGAAGCTTTCTTT.

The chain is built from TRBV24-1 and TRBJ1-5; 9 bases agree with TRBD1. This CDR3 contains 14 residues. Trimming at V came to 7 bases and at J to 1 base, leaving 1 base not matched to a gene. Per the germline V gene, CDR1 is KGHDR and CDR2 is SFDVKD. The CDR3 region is CATRGQGSNQPQHF. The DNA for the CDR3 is TGTGCCACCAGGGGACAGGGAAGCAATCAGCCCCAGCATTTT.

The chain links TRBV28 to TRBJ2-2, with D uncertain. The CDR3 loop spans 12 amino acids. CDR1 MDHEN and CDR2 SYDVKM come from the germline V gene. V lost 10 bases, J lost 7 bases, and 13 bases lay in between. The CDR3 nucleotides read TGTGCCACCTCTCACCCGGACGGGGAGCTGTTTTTT. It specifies CATSHPDGELFF. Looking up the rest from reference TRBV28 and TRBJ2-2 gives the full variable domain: DVKVTQSSRYLVKRTGEKVFLECVQDMDHENMFWYRQDPGLGLRLIYFSYDVKMKEKGDIPEGYSVSREKKERFSLILESASTNQTSMYLCATSHPDGELFFGEGSRLTVL.

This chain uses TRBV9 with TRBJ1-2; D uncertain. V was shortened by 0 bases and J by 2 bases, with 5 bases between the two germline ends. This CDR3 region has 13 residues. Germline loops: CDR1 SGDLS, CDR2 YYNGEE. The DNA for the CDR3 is TGTGCCAGCAGCGTAGACTCAAACTATGGCTACACCTTC. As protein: CASSVDSNYGYTF. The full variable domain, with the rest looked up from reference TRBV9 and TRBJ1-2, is DSGVTQTPKHLITATGQRVTLRCSPRSGDLSVYWYQQSLDQGLQFLIQYYNGEERAKGNILERFSAQQFPDLHSELNLSSLELGDSALYFCASSVDSNYGYTFGSGTRLTVV.

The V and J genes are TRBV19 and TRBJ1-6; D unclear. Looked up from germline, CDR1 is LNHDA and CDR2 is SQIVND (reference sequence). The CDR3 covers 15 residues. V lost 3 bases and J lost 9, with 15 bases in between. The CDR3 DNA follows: TGTGCCAGTAGTATCCAAGCCCTCGGAAGTTCACCCCTCCACTTT. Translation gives CASSIQALGSSPLHF.

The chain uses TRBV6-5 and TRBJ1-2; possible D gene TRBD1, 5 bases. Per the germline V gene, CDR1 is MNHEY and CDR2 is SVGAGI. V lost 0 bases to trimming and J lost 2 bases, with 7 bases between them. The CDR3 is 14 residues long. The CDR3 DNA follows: TGTGCCAGCAGTTACTCGCAGGGCAACTATGGCTACACCTTC. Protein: CASSYSQGNYGYTF.

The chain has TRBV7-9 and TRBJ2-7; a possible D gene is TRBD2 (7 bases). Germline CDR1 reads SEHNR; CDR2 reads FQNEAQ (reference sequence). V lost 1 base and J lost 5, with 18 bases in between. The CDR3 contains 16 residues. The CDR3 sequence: CASSLEGGERVHEQYF. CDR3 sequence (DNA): TGTGCCAGCAGCTTAGAAGGGGGGGAGAGGGTCCACGAGCAGTACTTC.

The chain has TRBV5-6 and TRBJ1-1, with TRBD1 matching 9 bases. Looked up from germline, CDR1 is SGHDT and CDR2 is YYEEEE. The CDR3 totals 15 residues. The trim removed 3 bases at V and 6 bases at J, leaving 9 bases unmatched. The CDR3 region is CASSSFGTGWSEAFF. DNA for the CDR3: TGTGCCAGCAGCTCGTTCGGGACAGGGTGGTCTGAAGCTTTCTTT.

The CDR3 nucleotides read TGTGCCAGTAGCCTTACAGGGGCCAGCGAAGCTTTCTTT. Protein: CASSLTGASEAFF. The rearrangement joins TRBV19 to TRBJ1-1; 7 positions agree with TRBD1. V shed 6 bases and J 8 bases; nucleotides not matched to a gene: 9. The CDR3 is 13 residues long. Germline V lookup: CDR1 LNHDA, CDR2 SQIVND (reference sequence).

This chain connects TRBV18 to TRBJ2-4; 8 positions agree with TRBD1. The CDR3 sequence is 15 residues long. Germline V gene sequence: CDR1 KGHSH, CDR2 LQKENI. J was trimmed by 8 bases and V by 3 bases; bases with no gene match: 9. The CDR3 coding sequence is TGTGCCAGCTCACCTGATGGACAGGGTCGGGACATTCAGTACTTC. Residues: CASSPDGQGRDIQYF.

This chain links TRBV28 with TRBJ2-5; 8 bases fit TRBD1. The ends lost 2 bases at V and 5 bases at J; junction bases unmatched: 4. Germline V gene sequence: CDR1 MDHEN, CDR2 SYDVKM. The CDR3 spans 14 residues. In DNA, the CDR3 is TGTGCCAGCAGTTTACAGGGGGCGAGGGAGACCCAGTACTTC. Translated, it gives CASSLQGARETQYF.

CDR3 sequence (DNA): TGTGCTAGTGGTTTATCGAGACAGACCCGACTGAACACTGAAGCTTTCTTT. Translated, it gives CASGLSRQTRLNTEAFF. V usage is TRBV12-5 and J usage is TRBJ1-1; possibly TRBD1 for D (5 bases). Trimming took 3 bases from V and 0 from J, leaving 17 bases between them. CDR1 and CDR2 from the germline V gene are LGHNT and FRNRAP. The CDR3 has 17 residues.

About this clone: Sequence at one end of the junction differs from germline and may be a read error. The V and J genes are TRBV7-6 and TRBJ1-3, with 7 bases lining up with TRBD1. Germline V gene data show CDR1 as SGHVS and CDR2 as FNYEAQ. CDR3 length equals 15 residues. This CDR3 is CASSLADRESSTIYF. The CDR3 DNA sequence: TGTGCCAGCAGCCTAGCAGACAGGGAATCGAGCACCATATATTTT.

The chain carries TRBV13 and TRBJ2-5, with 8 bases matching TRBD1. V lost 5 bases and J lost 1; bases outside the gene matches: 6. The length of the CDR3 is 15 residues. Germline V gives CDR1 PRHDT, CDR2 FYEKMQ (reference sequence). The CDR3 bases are TGTGCCAGCAGCCCCCCCGGACAGGGCCAAGAGACCCAGTACTTC. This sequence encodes CASSPPGQGQETQYF. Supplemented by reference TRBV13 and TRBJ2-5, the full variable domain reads AAGVIQSPRHLIKEKRETATLKCYPIPRHDTVYWYQQGPGQDPQFLISFYEKMQSDKGSIPDRFSAQQFSDYHSELNMSSLELGDSALYFCASSPPGQGQETQYFGPGTRLLVL.

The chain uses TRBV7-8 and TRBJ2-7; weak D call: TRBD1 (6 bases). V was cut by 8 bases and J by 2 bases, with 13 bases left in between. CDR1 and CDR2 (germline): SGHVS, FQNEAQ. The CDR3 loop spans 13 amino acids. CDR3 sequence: CASLSGVAYEQYF. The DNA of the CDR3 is TGTGCCAGCCTGTCAGGGGTTGCCTACGAGCAGTACTTC.

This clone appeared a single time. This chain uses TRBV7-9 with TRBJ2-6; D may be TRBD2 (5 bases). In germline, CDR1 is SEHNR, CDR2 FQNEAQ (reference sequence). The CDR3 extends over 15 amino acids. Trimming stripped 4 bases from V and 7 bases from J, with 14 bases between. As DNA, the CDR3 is TGTGCCAGCAGCTCCGTAGGGCTAGCAGCCAACGTCCTGACTTTC. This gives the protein CASSSVGLAANVLTF.

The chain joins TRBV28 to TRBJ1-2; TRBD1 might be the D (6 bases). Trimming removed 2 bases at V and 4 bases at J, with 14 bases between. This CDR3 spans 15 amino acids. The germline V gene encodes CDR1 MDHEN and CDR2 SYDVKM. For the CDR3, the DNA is TGTGCCAGCAGTTTAAGGGGGGGGCGAGTCTATGGCTACACCTTC. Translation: CASSLRGGRVYGYTF.